This T cell receptor (beta chain) was found in a study of vaccination and CD4 T cells after COVID-19. About the research overall: SARS-CoV-2 positivity in convalescent patients was established by nasal swab PCR; some 10 had mild and one severe disease. The convalescents comprised six males and four females, two of them Hispanic.

Study-wide points: A comparatively limited set of convalescent patients was examined, with no early post-infection timepoints.

CDR3 size: 13 residues. V was clipped by 6 bases and J by 5 bases, with 13 bases between them. Concerning this clonotype: Its specificity is not known.

TCRdb processed the PCR reads anew with MiXCR; each CDR3 protein has one entry. In the table there are tens of thousands of distinct CDR3 sequences, about 60% of which are singletons. Here the sequenced sample was CD4+ T cells from blood, taken before SARS-CoV-2 vaccination. This sequence was found in a human donor who had recovered from COVID-19. The chain combines TRBV12-3 or TRBV12-4 with TRBJ2-5; D is possibly TRBD1 (6 bases). CDR3 DNA sequence: TGTGCCAGCAGGGCTCTAGGGGGTGAGACCCAGTACTTC. This encodes CASRALGGETQYF.